This T cell receptor (beta chain) emerged from a study of neurological immune-mediated disorders (dated by TCRdb to the late 2010s). For the study in its entirety: Of the approximately 35 multiple sclerosis patients, about 30 had relapsing-remitting MS and 3 had secondary progressive MS. Peripheral blood TCR-beta repertoires from HTLV-I-associated myelopathy (HAM/TSP) patients, multiple sclerosis patients and healthy controls were compared by UMI-based sequencing. Longitudinal samples, technical triplicates and paired sorted CD4+ and CD8+ T-cell subsets, alongside PBMC samples, were included among the approximately 100 TCR-beta libraries. Of the approximately 65 subjects in the cohort, about 14 were HAM/TSP patients, roughly 35 were multiple sclerosis patients, and about 20 were healthy controls.

cDNA was synthesized by template-switch 5'RACE using a primer carrying a 10-nucleotide random unique molecular identifier by which each TCR transcript was tagged. Over 180 million TCR-beta sequences, covering 15-18 subjects, were produced in each sequencing run. The RNeasy kit was used to extract total RNA. TCR-beta VDJ regions were amplified with primers for the TCR constant region and the 5'RACE anchor, using the KAPA Real-time Library Amplification kit. Sample indexes and Illumina adaptors were added in a first PCR, after which library yield was increased in a second PCR. The roughly 650 bp TCR product was size-selected on a 2% E-gel SizeSelection system after Ampure bead purification. Before pooling, libraries had their quality checked on a Bioanalyzer, their concentration measured with Qubit, and their quantity determined with the Kapa Library Quantification kit. An Illumina HiSeq 2500 was used to sequence the libraries paired-end at 2 x 150 bp. To increase sequence diversity, roughly 24-32% phiX was spiked into each library pool. On the authors' methods: The quality-filtered reads were processed with the UMI-based MiGEC pipeline, whose error correction step removed more than 75% of the raw TCR sequences. VDJ genes were aligned to IMGT germline references, and each clonotype was defined by a unique CDR3 amino acid sequence together with V-J genes. Clonal expansion, Shannon diversity and CDR3 relatedness (CalcPairwiseDistances, ClusterSamples) were evaluated with VDJtools, and phylogenetic trees were built with CLCbio workbench. Clones with at least 8 unique UMIs were defined as expanded, with this threshold being based on coefficient-of-variation modelling across technical triplicates. TCRdb trimmed public reads at Q25 via fastp, called clones via MiXCR and kept in-frame beta chains. Each record represents a unique CDR3 protein, reported with the most common genes and DNA among its rows. TCRdb's processing, not the authors', yielded these V and J calls. This sample is represented by about 48,000 distinct CDR3 sequences; roughly 2% of them were singletons. The ten largest account for approximately 2.1% of the sample.

The CDR3 spans 11 residues, from the cysteine through the phenylalanine. Only the CDR3 DNA is retained, 33 bases long and in frame from the first base. The V end loses 0 bases and the J end loses 7 bases, and a stretch of 5 bases separates them. The germline V gene specifies SGHRS as CDR1 and YFSETQ as CDR2. Unsorted PBMC libraries were generated from 2 million PBMCs stored in RNAlater at -80 °C until RNA extraction. The multiple sclerosis patients were enrolled in a US clinical protocol that evaluated disease progression with magnetic resonance imaging. Peripheral blood was subjected to Ficoll-Hypaque density gradient centrifugation to isolate PBMCs, which were then cryopreserved in liquid nitrogen. This clonotype was detected ten times or more. Its antigen target is currently unknown. Base quality data are lacking; no much larger clone is found one base away. The investigation overall reported the following: Phylogenetic analysis grouped repertoires from 18 of 34 MS patients into a cluster of related CDR3 sequences, suggesting a possible repertoire-level signature. The MS cluster was not associated with any clinical or MRI features, and the authors stated that larger cohorts are needed. No identical CDR3 amino acid sequences were shared among expanded clones across subjects, suggesting private TCR-beta repertoires in all groups. TCR clonal expansion was highest in HAM/TSP patients and lowest in MS patients, with MS patients falling below even healthy controls.

The chain links TRBV5-1 with TRBJ2-7, with no confidently assigned D gene. The sample taken for sequencing was PBMCs. This TCR was recovered from a woman in her forties with multiple sclerosis. CDR3 reads: CASSLGPEQYF. The bases read TGCGCCAGCAGCTTGGGCCCGGAGCAGTACTTC.